The present entry profiles one TCR beta chain with its context. The sample comes from a study of identical twins. The V gene's germline CDR1 is SQVTM and CDR2 ANQGSEA. Between the trimmed V and J ends, which lost 4 bases and 4 bases, there was a span of 13 bases. The CDR3 covers 14 residues. Via MiXCR, TCRdb re-called the 5' RACE reads, giving one row per CDR3 protein. The table has more than 600,000 distinct CDR3 sequences, 15% to 20% seen once. The data also belong to a second study, concerning T cells expressing NK-cell markers. This second study notes: Restriction of sorting to alpha-beta TCR T cells was accomplished in several experiments using an anti-gamma-delta TCR antibody.

This sequence originates from a woman aged 18-29 years in good health. The chain recombines TRBV29-1 with TRBJ2-2; tentatively, D is TRBD2 (6 bases). The sample comprised PBMCs. CDR3: CSVGTGSGTGELFF. The CDR3 region has the DNA TGCAGCGTTGGAACCGGGAGCGGCACCGGGGAGCTGTTTTTT.